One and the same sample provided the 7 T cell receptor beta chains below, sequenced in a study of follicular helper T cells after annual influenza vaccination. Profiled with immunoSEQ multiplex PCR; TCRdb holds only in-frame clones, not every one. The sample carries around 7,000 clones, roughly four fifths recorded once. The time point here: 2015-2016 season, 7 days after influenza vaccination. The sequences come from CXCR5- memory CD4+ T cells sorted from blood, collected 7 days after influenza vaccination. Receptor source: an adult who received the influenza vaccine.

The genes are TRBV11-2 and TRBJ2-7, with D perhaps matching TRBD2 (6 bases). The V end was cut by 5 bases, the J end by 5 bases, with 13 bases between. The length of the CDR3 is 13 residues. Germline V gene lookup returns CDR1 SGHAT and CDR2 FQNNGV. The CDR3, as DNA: TGTGCCAGCAGCCCCCCCGGGGGTAACGAGCAGTACTTC. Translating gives CASSPPGGNEQYF.

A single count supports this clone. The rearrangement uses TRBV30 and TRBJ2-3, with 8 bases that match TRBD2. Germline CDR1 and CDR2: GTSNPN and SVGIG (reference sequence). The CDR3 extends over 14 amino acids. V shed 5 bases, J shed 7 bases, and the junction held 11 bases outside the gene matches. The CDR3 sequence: CAWDRGGSGHTQYF. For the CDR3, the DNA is TGTGCCTGGGATCGGGGGGGTTCGGGACATACGCAGTATTTT.

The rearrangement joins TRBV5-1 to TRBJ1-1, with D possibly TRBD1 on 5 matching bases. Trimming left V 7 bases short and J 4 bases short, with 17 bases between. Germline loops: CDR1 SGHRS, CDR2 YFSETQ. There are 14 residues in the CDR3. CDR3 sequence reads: CASSTGSQGTEAFF. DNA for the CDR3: TGCGCCAGCTCGACCGGGTCCCAGGGCACTGAAGCTTTCTTT. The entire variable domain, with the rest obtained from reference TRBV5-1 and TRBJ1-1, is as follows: KAGVTQTPRYLIKTRGQQVTLSCSPISGHRSVSWYQQTPGQGLQFLFEYFSETQRNKGNFPGRFSGRQFSNSRSEMNVSTLELGDSALYLCASSTGSQGTEAFFGQGTRLTVV.

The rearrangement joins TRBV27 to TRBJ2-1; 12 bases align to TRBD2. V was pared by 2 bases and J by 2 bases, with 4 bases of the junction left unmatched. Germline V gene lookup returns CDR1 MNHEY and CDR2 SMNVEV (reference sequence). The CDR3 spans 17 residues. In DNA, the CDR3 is TGTGCCAGCAGTTTACGGGGACTAGCGGGTACCTACAATGAGCAGTTCTTC. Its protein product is CASSLRGLAGTYNEQFF.

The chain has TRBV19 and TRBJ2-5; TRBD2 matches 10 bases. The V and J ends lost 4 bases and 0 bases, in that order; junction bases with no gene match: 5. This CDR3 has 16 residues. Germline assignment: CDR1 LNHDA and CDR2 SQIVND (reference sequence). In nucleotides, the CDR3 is TGTGCCAGTAGTAAACCGGGACTAGCGAACCAAGAGACCCAGTACTTC. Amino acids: CASSKPGLANQETQYF.

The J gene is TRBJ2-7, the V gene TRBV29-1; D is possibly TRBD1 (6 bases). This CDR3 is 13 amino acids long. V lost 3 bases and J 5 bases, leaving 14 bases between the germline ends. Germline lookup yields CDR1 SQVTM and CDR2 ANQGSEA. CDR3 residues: CSVEEQGTDEQYF. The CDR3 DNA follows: TGCAGCGTTGAGGAACAGGGTACGGACGAGCAGTACTTC.

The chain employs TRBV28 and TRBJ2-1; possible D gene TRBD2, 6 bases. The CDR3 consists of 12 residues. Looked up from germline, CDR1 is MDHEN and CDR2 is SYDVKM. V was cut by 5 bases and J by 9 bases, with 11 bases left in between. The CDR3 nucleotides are TGTGCCAGCAGTCTTCCACTAGCTGAGCAGTTCTTC. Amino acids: CASSLPLAEQFF.